Listed below are T cell receptor beta chains from one sample, sequenced in a study of naive and memory T cell subsets. TCRdb re-derived calls from the UMI-ligation and nested PCR reads in MiXCR, one entry per CDR3 protein. The repertoire holds under 150,000 distinct CDR3 sequences, with approximately 20% as singletons. Sequenced sample: naive CD8+ T cells from blood. The receptors stem from a human donor in good health. CDR3s leave out the opening cysteine and the closing phenylalanine or tryptophan.

>TRBV9|TRBJ2-7
ASSVGYQGSYEQY
>TRBV10-3|TRBJ2-7
AITTDRGYEQY
>TRBV11-2|TRBJ2-7
ASSHRRGAYEQY
>TRBV20-1|TRBJ1-2
RGQGGTNYGYT
>TRBV7-8|TRBJ2-1
ASSSGQDYNEQF
>TRBV18|TRBJ1-1
ATTFDRDPEAF
>TRBV4-1|TRBJ2-7
ASSQSGLVYEQY
>TRBV9|TRBJ1-2
ASSVAPGTEYGYT
>TRBV12-3/TRBV12-4|TRBJ2-3
ASSLRTSGSTDTQY
>TRBV29-1|TRBJ2-7
SATGDKTPYEQY
>TRBV28|TRBJ1-1
ASSTPTGNTEAF